The next 18 T cell receptor beta chains were all read from a single sample in a study of tumor and adjacent non-tumor tissue in lung cancer. The library came from three nested PCR rounds adapted from ARM-PCR protocols. TCRdb fed the multiplex PCR reads into MiXCR, producing one record per CDR3 protein. In the table there are 40,000 to 50,000 distinct CDR3 sequences, around 67% of which are singletons. The template was RNA from unsorted bulk tissue. Distant lung tissue was collected more than 3 cm away from the tumor edge. The sample taken for sequencing was distant non-tumor lung tissue. The receptors were gathered from a woman in her seventies with non-small cell lung cancer.

Comments on this clonotype: Possible read error: a much larger clone is one base away. The rearrangement links TRBV5-6 to TRBJ2-7; 10 bases map to TRBD2. Losses at the gene ends were 5 bases for V and 2 bases for J; bases not matched to a gene: 10. The CDR3 consists of 16 residues. Germline lookup yields CDR1 SGHDT and CDR2 YYEEEE. The CDR3 nucleotides read TGTGCCAGCAGACCGGCCGGGACTAGCGACACCTACGAGCAGTACTTC. This gives the protein CASRPAGTSDTYEQYF.

With respect to this clonotype: Given a much more abundant clone one base away, this may be a read error. This rearrangement joins TRBV10-1 to TRBJ2-2; perhaps TRBD2 as D (5 bases). CDR3 length: 15 amino acids. Germline values: CDR1 WNHNN, CDR2 SYGVQD (reference sequence). Here the CDR3 DNA reads TGCGCCAGCAGTGAGGCCAACGCGAACACCGGGGAGCTGTCTTTT. This translates into CASSEANANTGELSF.

J is TRBJ2-1 and V is TRBV10-1, with 10 bases lining up with TRBD2. The CDR3 is made up of 15 amino acids. With V trimmed by 9 bases and J by 10 bases, 15 bases remained unmatched. Germline assignment: CDR1 WNHNN and CDR2 SYGVQD (reference sequence). The CDR3 is CASSWTSGTMKEQFF. CDR3 sequence (DNA): TGCGCCAGTAGTTGGACTAGCGGAACAATGAAAGAGCAGTTCTTC.

The genes are TRBV11-2 and TRBJ2-3; D uncertain. The CDR3 runs to 12 residues. Germline CDR1 and CDR2: SGHAT and FQNNGV. The V end lost 7 bases, the J end lost 6 bases, and 11 bases lay between the germline ends. DNA of the CDR3: TGTGCCAGCATCCTTTATGATGATACGCAGTATTTT. Its translation is CASILYDDTQYF.

Worth noting for this clonotype: The germline gene is not matched at one end of the junction; a read error may be the cause. The chain recombines TRBV20-1 with TRBJ2-7; TRBD2 is a possible D gene (6 bases). Germline V gives CDR1 DFQATT, CDR2 SNEGSKA (reference sequence). This CDR3 contains 15 residues. The CDR3 nucleotides read TGCAGTGCTCCAGCTAGCGTGAGTATAGCGTACGAACAGTATTTC. As protein: CSAPASVSIAYEQYF.

Ten or more counts support this clonotype. The V and J genes are TRBV2 and TRBJ2-2, with a weak D call TRBD1 (6 bases). The germline V and J ends were trimmed by 5 bases and 3 bases, with 10 bases remaining between them. The CDR3 spans 14 residues. Germline V lookup: CDR1 SNHLY, CDR2 FYNNEI. DNA for the CDR3: TGTGCCAGCAGTCTACAGGGATACACCGGGGAGCTGTTTTTT. Protein sequence: CASSLQGYTGELFF.

To note about this clonotype: A clone one base away is much larger, so this may be a read error. Here the CDR3 reads CASSLELSEPNNEQFF. The CDR3 DNA sequence: TGTGCCAGCAGCCTAGAACTCTCCGAGCCCAACAATGAGCAGTTCTTC. The gene calls are TRBV5-4 and TRBJ2-1; D call uncertain. With 4 bases removed from V and 5 bases from J, the gap between germline ends came to 19 bases. The CDR3 sequence is 16 residues long. Germline CDR1 is SGHNT and CDR2 is YYREEE (reference sequence). Full variable domain (remainder filled in from reference TRBV5-4 and TRBJ2-1): ETGVTQSPTHLIKTRGQQVTLRCSSQSGHNTVSWYQQALGQGPQFIFQYYREEENGRGNFPPRFSGLQFPNYSSELNVNALELDDSALYLCASSLELSEPNNEQFFGPGTRLTVL.

For this clonotype: Here the CDR3 omits its conserved ending phenylalanine or tryptophan, so a read error is the likely source. The J gene is TRBJ2-5, the V gene TRBV12-5, with D perhaps matching TRBD1 (6 bases). The germline CDR1 and CDR2 sequences are LGHNT and FRNRAP. CDR3 length: 15 residues. V dropped 4 bases and J dropped 4 bases, with 16 bases sitting between them. CDR3 DNA sequence: TGTGCTAGTGGTTCCGAGTCAGGGGTGTTAGAGACCCAGTACTCC. It translates to CASGSESGVLETQYS.

Of note for this clonotype: Since no conserved phenylalanine or tryptophan closes the CDR3, a read error is the likely cause. The chain employs TRBV10-2 and TRBJ1-6; a possible D gene is TRBD1 (5 bases). The CDR3 has 14 amino acids. CDR1 is WSHSY, CDR2 SAAADI, per germline. CDR3 sequence: CASSELQGRSHLHY. CDR3 DNA: TGCGCCAGCAGTGAATTGCAGGGACGTTCACACCTCCACTAT.

Comments on this clonotype: The junction departs from the called germline gene at one end, perhaps through a read error. V usage is TRBV10-3 and J usage is TRBJ2-2; either TRBD1 or TRBD2 may fit D (5 bases each). Germline lookup yields CDR1 ENHRY and CDR2 SYGVKD. CDR3 length: 16 amino acids. The CDR3 DNA follows: TGTGCCATCAGTGACCTCGGCAGGGCGAACACCGGGGAGCCGTTTTTT. This gives the protein CAISDLGRANTGEPFF.

In regard to this clonotype: This may come from a read error, since a much larger clone is one base off. Because the CDR3 is missing its conserved closing phenylalanine or tryptophan, this is likely a read error. The CDR3 DNA is TGTGCCAGCAGTTTTGATATGGGTGAAGCTTTCATT. Encoded protein: CASSFDMGEAFI. The V call is TRBV12-3 or TRBV12-4, the J call TRBJ1-1; the D is unclear. This CDR3 has 12 residues. With 3 bases removed from V and 7 bases from J, the gap between germline ends came to 9 bases.

A word on this clonotype: A much larger clone lies one base from this, so it may be a read error. CDR3 in amino acids: CSARPAGGTRGTPITEAFF. The CDR3 DNA sequence: TGCAGTGCTAGACCAGCCGGTGGGACAAGGGGGACTCCGATCACTGAAGCTTTCTTT. This chain connects TRBV20-1 to TRBJ1-1; D perhaps matches TRBD1 (6 bases). The CDR3 extends over 19 amino acids. The germline CDR1 and CDR2 sequences are DFQATT and SNEGSKA (reference sequence). V lost 2 bases and J lost 4, with 29 bases in between.

This sequence joins TRBV20-1 and TRBJ2-4, with 12 bases that match TRBD2. After removal of 2 bases from V and 13 bases from J, the junction contained 15 bases not matched to a gene. The CDR3 consists of 16 residues. CDR1 DFQATT and CDR2 SNEGSKA come from the germline V gene (reference sequence). The CDR3 coding sequence is TGCAGTGCTAGAAAAACCACTCTAGCGGGAGGGCCCATACAGTACTTC. Residues: CSARKTTLAGGPIQYF.

With respect to this clonotype: This may arise from a read error, as a much more abundant clone is one base away. The chain links TRBV11-2 to TRBJ2-2; perhaps TRBD2 as D (5 bases). Germline values: CDR1 SGHAT, CDR2 FQNNGV. The CDR3 totals 15 residues. CDR3: CTSSIPVTNTGELSF. CDR3 in DNA: TGTACCAGCAGCATACCGGTTACGAACACCGGGGAGCTGTCTTTT.

Remarks on this clonotype: At one end, the junction sequence differs from germline, possibly due to a read error. This sequence joins TRBV28 and TRBJ2-1, with 11 bases aligning to TRBD1. Per the germline V gene, CDR1 is MDHEN and CDR2 is SYDVKM. The CDR3 runs to 15 residues. The CDR3 DNA follows: TGTTCCAGCAGGACAGGGGGCGGACCCTACAATGAGCAGTTCTTT. Amino acids: CSSRTGGGPYNEQFF.

On this clonotype itself: This CDR3 is missing its conserved last phenylalanine or tryptophan, likely due to a read error. This sequence joins TRBV11-3 and TRBJ1-1, with no clear D. Trimming took off 3 bases at V and 4 bases at J, with 9 bases between the two ends. The germline V gene encodes CDR1 SGHNT and CDR2 YENEEA. The length of the CDR3 is 13 residues. CDR3 DNA sequence: TGTGCCAGCAGCTTTTCACATGTCACTGAAGCTTTCCTT. Its translation: CASSFSHVTEAFL.

Remarks on this clonotype: Since no conserved phenylalanine or tryptophan closes the CDR3, a read error is the likely cause. This chain links TRBV29-1 with TRBJ2-3; D might be TRBD1 or TRBD2, each matching 5 bases. CDR3 length equals 15 residues. V lost 2 bases to trimming and J lost 3 bases, with 15 bases between them. In germline, CDR1 is SQVTM, CDR2 ANQGSEA. This CDR3 is CSVETRERGTDTQYI. The DNA for the CDR3 is TGCAGCGTTGAAACCCGGGAAAGGGGTACAGATACGCAGTATATT.

This clonotype was recorded only once. A read error is possible here, since a much larger clone lies one base away. The CDR3 sequence is CSARDSGILSYEQYF. The CDR3 DNA reads as TGCAGTGCTAGAGATAGCGGGATCTTATCCTACGAGCAGTACTTC. The chain couples TRBV20-1 to TRBJ2-7, with 8 bases matching TRBD2. The V gene's germline CDR1 is DFQATT and CDR2 SNEGSKA (reference sequence). The CDR3 covers 15 residues. Unmatched junction bases numbered 5, after V lost 0 bases and J lost 1 base.